A single sample gave rise to the 23 T cell receptor beta chains below, sequenced in a study of T cells in Graves' hyperthyroidism and ophthalmopathy. Regions amplified from RNA transcripts were the TCR beta CDR3 regions. HTBI primers were used for first-round RT-PCR of the TCR CDR3. TCRdb analysed the multiplex PCR reads with MiXCR anew, one entry per CDR3 protein. The sample gives about 530,000 distinct CDR3 sequences, 15% to 20% of which show up once; 17% is in the top ten. The material sequenced was blood. These receptors were taken from a woman between 18 and 29 years old with Graves' ophthalmopathy.

At least ten counts were recorded for this clonotype. V and J are TRBV7-2 and TRBJ1-4; 7 bases line up with TRBD1. Germline V gene lookup returns CDR1 SGHTA and CDR2 FQGNSA. The V gene end was trimmed by 5 bases and the J gene end by 8 bases; junction bases not matched to a gene: 14. The CDR3 runs to 16 residues. The CDR3 reads CASSGDSGTAYEKLFF. The CDR3 nucleotides read TGTGCCAGCAGCGGCGACTCAGGGACAGCTTACGAAAAACTGTTTTTT.

To note about this clonotype: A read error is possible here, since a much larger clone lies one base away. Lacking the conserved final phenylalanine or tryptophan, this CDR3 likely reflects a read error. The chain combines TRBV28 with TRBJ2-7, with D maybe TRBD2 (7 bases). Trimming cost V 8 bases and J 3 bases, with 11 bases left between them. The CDR3 covers 12 residues. Germline loops: CDR1 MDHEN, CDR2 SYDVKM. As DNA, the CDR3 is TGTGCCAGCGAGGGGGGGGACTACGAGCAGTACCTC. It specifies CASEGGDYEQYL.

The chain joins TRBV19 to TRBJ1-4; D gene unclear. The CDR3 spans 16 residues. Trimming pared 5 bases from V and 1 base from J, leaving 14 bases between. The germline V gene has CDR1 LNHDA and CDR2 SQIVND (reference sequence). CDR3 bases: TGTGCCAGTAGTGCCCGTCGGATCGGAACTAATGAAAAACTGTTTTTT. Translating it yields CASSARRIGTNEKLFF.

V and J are TRBV24-1 and TRBJ2-7, with D hard to call. CDR1 and CDR2 from the germline V gene are KGHDR and SFDVKD. The V and J ends lost 4 bases and 2 bases respectively, with 5 bases between them. CDR3 length: 12 residues. In DNA, the CDR3 is TGTGCCACCAGTGACGGTCCCTACGAGCAGTACTTC. The encoded protein is CATSDGPYEQYF.

Many counts were recorded for this clonotype. Here the CDR3 reads CASSYSSQGGNQPQHF. In DNA form, the CDR3 reads TGTGCCAGCAGTTACTCATCCCAGGGTGGAAATCAGCCCCAGCATTTT. The J gene is TRBJ1-5, the V gene TRBV6-2 or TRBV6-3; D may be TRBD1 (5 bases). The CDR3 consists of 16 residues. Trimming stripped 0 bases from V and 4 bases from J, with 13 bases between. The germline V gene has CDR1 MNHEY and CDR2 SVGEGT.

This clonotype was counted between two and nine times. The V gene is TRBV24-1, the J gene TRBJ2-7; weak D call: TRBD1 (5 bases). Trimming pared 4 bases from V and 3 bases from J, leaving 6 bases between. Germline V gene sequence: CDR1 KGHDR, CDR2 SFDVKD. The CDR3 sequence is 12 residues long. The CDR3 here is CATSDRDYEQYF. The CDR3 nucleotides are TGTGCCACCAGTGACAGGGACTACGAGCAGTACTTC.

V gene TRBV13 combines with J gene TRBJ2-1; TRBD2 aligns across 11 bases. CDR1 is PRHDT, CDR2 FYEKMQ, per germline (reference sequence). J lost 13 bases, V lost 5 bases, and 10 bases had no gene match. CDR3 length: 14 amino acids. The CDR3 is CASSTSGSSLPQFF. CDR3 bases: TGTGCCAGCAGCACTAGCGGGAGCTCCCTGCCCCAGTTCTTC. Drawing the rest from reference TRBV13 and TRBJ2-1, the complete variable domain is AAGVIQSPRHLIKEKRETATLKCYPIPRHDTVYWYQQGPGQDPQFLISFYEKMQSDKGSIPDRFSAQQFSDYHSELNMSSLELGDSALYFCASSTSGSSLPQFFGPGTRLTVL.

This clonotype was detected a few times. This chain joins TRBV4-2 and TRBJ2-6; D assignment may be TRBD1 or TRBD2 (5 bases each). Per the germline V gene, CDR1 is LGHNA and CDR2 is YNFKEQ. Trimming removed 1 base at V and 0 bases at J, with 16 bases between. The CDR3 consists of 19 residues. The CDR3 is CASSQVIEGLSSGANVLTF. For the CDR3, the DNA is TGTGCCAGCAGCCAAGTTATAGAGGGGCTGAGCTCTGGGGCCAACGTCCTGACTTTC.

The sample holds a few counts of this clonotype. The chain combines TRBV5-6 with TRBJ2-7; no firm D call. This CDR3 is 15 amino acids long. Per the germline V gene, CDR1 is SGHDT and CDR2 is YYEEEE. The ends were cut back, 3 bases at V and 2 bases at J, with 15 bases in the middle. CDR3 sequence: CASSSDLFSPYEQYF. The CDR3 coding sequence is TGTGCCAGCAGCTCCGACCTATTTTCCCCCTACGAGCAGTACTTC.

The J gene is TRBJ1-2, the V gene TRBV15; a weak D match, TRBD1 (5 bases). This CDR3 has 15 residues. The germline gives CDR1 LNHNV, CDR2 YYDKDF (reference sequence). Trimming removed 5 bases at V and 2 bases at J, with 15 bases between. In DNA, the CDR3 is TGTGCCACCAGCTCCCCAGCGGCAGGGAACTATGGCTACACCTTC. This sequence encodes CATSSPAAGNYGYTF.

This clonotype was counted only a few times. This chain links TRBV11-2 with TRBJ1-3; the D is unclear. Deletions cut 11 bases from V and 2 bases from J, with 10 bases between. The CDR3 has 12 amino acids. CDR1 is SGHAT and CDR2 is FQNNGV in the germline V gene. The CDR3 loop reads CAVWLTGNTIYF. CDR3 in DNA: TGTGCCGTTTGGTTGACTGGAAACACCATATATTTT.

V usage is TRBV7-3 and J usage is TRBJ1-1, with D tentatively TRBD1 (6 bases). With 1 base removed from V and 3 bases from J, the gap between germline ends came to 15 bases. CDR1 SGHTA and CDR2 FQGTGA come from the germline V gene. CDR3 length equals 16 residues. CDR3 protein: CASSLIGRGRDTEAFF. The DNA of the CDR3 is TGTGCCAGCAGCTTAATCGGCAGGGGCCGGGACACTGAAGCTTTCTTT.

This clonotype was seen ten or more times. The chain links TRBV5-6 to TRBJ2-1; D remains ambiguous. The CDR3 is 14 residues long. Trimming removed 0 bases from V and 2 bases from J, with 6 bases in between. The germline V gene encodes CDR1 SGHDT and CDR2 YYEEEE. The CDR3 region has the DNA TGTGCCAGCAGCTTGGACACCGCCTACAATGAGCAGTTCTTC. As protein: CASSLDTAYNEQFF.

A few counts support this clonotype. The J gene is TRBJ2-1, the V gene TRBV12-3 or TRBV12-4, with D maybe TRBD1 (5 bases). This CDR3 is built from 11 residues. V was trimmed by 3 bases and J by 9 bases, leaving 6 bases between them. The CDR3 nucleotides read TGTGCCAGCAGTTTCAGGGCTGAGCAGTTCTTC. It yields the protein CASSFRAEQFF.

This clonotype was recorded many times. The rearrangement joins TRBV12-3 or TRBV12-4 to TRBJ1-1; D is unresolved. V was clipped by 3 bases and J by 0 bases, with 8 bases between them. The CDR3 spans 14 residues. Here the CDR3 reads CASSFAALNTEAFF. The CDR3 bases are TGTGCCAGCAGTTTCGCCGCCTTGAACACTGAAGCTTTCTTT.

This clonotype has ten or more counts. The chain recombines TRBV27 with TRBJ2-1; maybe TRBD1 (6 bases). The CDR3 totals 15 residues. The germline V gene encodes CDR1 MNHEY and CDR2 SMNVEV (reference sequence). The germline V and J ends were trimmed by 3 bases and 6 bases, with 15 bases remaining between them. As DNA, the CDR3 is TGTGCCAGCAGTTTTGTCCAGGGGTACGGCAATGAGCAGTTCTTC. It is translated as CASSFVQGYGNEQFF.

To note about this clonotype: A much larger clone differs by one base, so this may be a read error. The chain employs TRBV20-1 and TRBJ2-1; 7 nucleotides align to TRBD1. From germline, CDR1 is DFQATT and CDR2 SNEGSKA (reference sequence). The CDR3 has 12 residues. J lost 10 bases, V lost 5 bases, and 8 bases had no gene match. The CDR3 loop is CSAPLGQDEQFF. In DNA form, the CDR3 reads TGCAGTGCTCCCCTCGGACAGGACGAGCAGTTCTTC.

This clonotype was picked up many times. The chain combines TRBV13 with TRBJ1-1; D unclear. The length of the CDR3 is 12 residues. Germline CDR1 and CDR2: PRHDT and FYEKMQ (reference sequence). V lost 5 bases to trimming and J lost 5 bases, with 9 bases between them. The CDR3, as DNA: TGTGCCAGCAGCCCGTCAAGGACTGAAGCTTTCTTT. Its protein is CASSPSRTEAFF.

This clonotype was recorded at least ten times. This chain joins TRBV2 and TRBJ2-7; D unclear. Germline V gene data show CDR1 as SNHLY and CDR2 as FYNNEI. Trimming took 3 bases from V and 0 from J, leaving 6 bases between them. The CDR3 is 13 residues long. For the CDR3, the DNA is TGTGCCAGCAGTGACCTCAACTCCTACGAGCAGTACTTC. Amino acids: CASSDLNSYEQYF.

This clonotype was observed a few times. The chain employs TRBV28 and TRBJ1-2; D uncertain. The CDR3 extends over 14 amino acids. Germline CDR1 and CDR2: MDHEN and SYDVKM. Trimming took 4 bases from V and 4 from J, leaving 13 bases between them. This CDR3 is CASSSVQISYGYTF. The CDR3 coding sequence is TGTGCCAGCAGTTCGGTTCAGATAAGCTATGGCTACACCTTC.

In this sample, this clonotype turned up many times. The chain carries TRBV10-3 and TRBJ2-5, with D unresolved. The CDR3 is 13 residues long. The V gene's germline CDR1 is ENHRY and CDR2 SYGVKD. The ends were cut back, 3 bases at V and 5 bases at J, with 10 bases in the middle. The DNA of the CDR3 is TGTGCCATCAGTGAAGGCTTTCAGGAGACCCAGTACTTC. It translates to CAISEGFQETQYF.

This clonotype was counted at least ten times. This chain connects TRBV13 to TRBJ2-7; perhaps TRBD1 as D (7 bases). CDR3 size: 15 residues. CDR1 is PRHDT, CDR2 FYEKMQ, per germline (reference sequence). V shed 4 bases and J shed 0 bases, with 13 bases lying between them. CDR3 coding DNA: TGTGCCAGCAGCTCAGGGGGGACTCGCTCCTACGAGCAGTACTTC. Translation gives CASSSGGTRSYEQYF.

In its sample, this clonotype was seen many times. J is TRBJ2-2 and V is TRBV2, with D tentatively TRBD2 (5 bases). The V end was cut by 9 bases, the J end by 2 bases, with 13 bases between. Per the germline V gene, CDR1 is SNHLY and CDR2 is FYNNEI. The CDR3 runs 14 residues. Written as DNA, the CDR3 is TGTGCCAGTAGAACGGACTTTAACACCGGGGAGCTGTTTTTT. Its protein product is CASRTDFNTGELFF.